This T cell receptor beta chain was captured by sequencing in a study of cytomegalovirus exposure and HLA in healthy donors. The primer mix had 60 Vbeta and 13 Jbeta primers. Produced via immunoSEQ multiplex PCR; TCRdb's table is partial and in-frame only. This table holds roughly 110,000 clones, about three quarters found once. Germline V gene data show CDR1 as LNHNV and CDR2 as YYDKDF (reference sequence). V lost 1 base, J lost 0 bases, and 4 bases stayed unmatched. The CDR3 totals 16 residues. This clone was detected a few times. Sequences were obtained from PBMCs. The sequence was obtained from a boy younger than 18 in good health and CMV-seronegative. V is TRBV15 and J is TRBJ2-3; 7 nucleotides line up with TRBD2. CDR3 sequence (DNA): TGTGCCACCAGCAGAGGAAGCGGGGCAAGCACAGATACGCAGTATTTT. Its translation is CATSRGSGASTDTQYF.